This T cell receptor (beta chain) was documented in a study of OX40 agonist ivuxolimab in advanced cancers. This clone was picked up one time. V lost 3 bases to trimming and J lost 4 bases; unmatched junction nucleotides: 11. The CDR3 runs to 16 residues. Germline V gene sequence: CDR1 ENHRY, CDR2 SYGVKD. Using immunoSEQ multiplex PCR, the repertoire was profiled, and TCRdb retains in-frame clones only, with some absent. The profile covers some 97,000 clones, with around 89% appearing a single time and around 0.15% taken by the ten largest. The TCR was taken from an adult with an advanced solid tumor such as melanoma, head and neck, liver or kidney cancer. Sequences were derived from CD4+ or CD8+ T cells sorted from blood, sampled in a trial of the OX40 agonist ivuxolimab. The chain joins TRBV10-3 to TRBJ1-2, with 7 positions matching TRBD1. CDR3 sequence: CAISDPGQQITYGYTF. The CDR3 region has the DNA TGTGCCATCAGTGACCCGGGACAGCAAATCACCTATGGCTACACCTTC.